This T cell receptor (beta chain) is from a study of metastatic and nonmetastatic thyroid tumors. About the research overall: Blood and tumor or nodule tissue repertoires from malignant and benign thyroid patients were compared.

V gave up 7 bases and J gave up 14 bases, with 20 bases separating them. This CDR3 comprises 13 residues. Germline CDR1 reads SNHLY; CDR2 reads FYNNEI. Study findings and constraints: Across blood and tumor, TCR beta diversity in malignant thyroid tumors was reportedly significantly higher than in benign nodules.

Thyroid surgery had not been preceded by any treatment in any patient. Authors' analysis steps: Building a distant-metastasis classifier for papillary thyroid cancer drew on CDR3 differences across clinicopathological groups. TCRdb re-called the PCR reads with MiXCR. TCRdb's processing, not the authors', yielded these V and J calls. The repertoire holds tens of thousands of clones, roughly 24% seen once, with about 17% in the top ten. The table lists this clone with a few counts. Antigen specificity is unknown. Material for sequencing was blood. This chain joins TRBV2 and TRBJ2-2; D ambiguous. The source is a male donor with papillary thyroid cancer or a benign thyroid nodule (not recorded which). Some clones in this sample may be carry-over from other donors' samples. DNA for the CDR3: TGTGCCAGCATGGCAGAGAACACCGGGTATCTGTTTTTT. Translation gives CASMAENTGYLFF.